Sequencing of this T cell receptor beta chain was carried out in a study of T cell clonality in common variable immunodeficiency. General study findings and limits: Common variable immunodeficiency TCR beta sequences reportedly had fewer deletions and N-nucleotide insertions. TCRbeta clonality was increased in CVID versus healthy controls.

Caucasian heritage predominated among both patients and controls. CVID subjects were neither ill nor on immunomodulatory or immunosuppressive medication at sampling. Data came from immunoSEQ multiplex PCR; TCRdb stores just in-frame clones and leaves some out. The sample includes roughly 29,000 clones, none of them occurring once. This CDR3 comprises 13 residues. CDR1 and CDR2 from the germline V gene are SQVTM and ANQGSEA. V shed 8 bases, J shed 2 bases, and the junction held 6 bases outside the gene matches. This clone was seen at least ten times. Its antigen is currently unknown. The read stops 3 residues short of the end of the CDR3; the missing end is completed from the germline J gene.

The chain is built from TRBV29-1 and TRBJ2-7; 10 bases agree with TRBD1. The sequence derives from a human donor with common variable immunodeficiency. Sequencing used peripheral blood mononuclear cells. CDR3 in amino acids: CSSKGQGPYEQYF. The part of the CDR3 DNA that was read is TGCAGCTCTAAGGGACAGGGGCCCTACGAG.